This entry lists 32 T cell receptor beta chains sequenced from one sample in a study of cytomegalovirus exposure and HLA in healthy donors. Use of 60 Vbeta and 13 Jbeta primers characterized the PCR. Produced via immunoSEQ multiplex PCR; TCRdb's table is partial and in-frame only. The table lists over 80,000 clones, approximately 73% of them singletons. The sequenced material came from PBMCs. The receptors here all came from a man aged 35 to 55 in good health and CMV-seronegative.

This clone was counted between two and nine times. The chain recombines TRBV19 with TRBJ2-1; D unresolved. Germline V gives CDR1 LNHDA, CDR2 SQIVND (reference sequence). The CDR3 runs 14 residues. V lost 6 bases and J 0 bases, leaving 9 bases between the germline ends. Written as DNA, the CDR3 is TGTGCCAGTAGCTTCAAGAGCTCCTACAATGAGCAGTTCTTC. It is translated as CASSFKSSYNEQFF.

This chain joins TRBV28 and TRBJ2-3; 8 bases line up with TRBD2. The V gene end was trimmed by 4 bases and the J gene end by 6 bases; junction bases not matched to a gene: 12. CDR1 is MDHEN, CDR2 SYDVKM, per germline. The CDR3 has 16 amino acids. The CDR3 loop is CASSYPRGLGADTQYF. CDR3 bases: TGTGCCAGCAGTTACCCAAGGGGACTAGGGGCCGATACGCAGTATTTT.

Here the CDR3 DNA reads TGTGCCACCACATTCTTTGGGGGCGTGGGCACAGATACGCAGTATTTT. It specifies CATTFFGGVGTDTQYF. The V and J genes are TRBV27 and TRBJ2-3, with D perhaps matching TRBD1 (6 bases). The germline V gene has CDR1 MNHEY and CDR2 SMNVEV (reference sequence). This CDR3 is built from 16 residues. V lost 10 bases and J lost 1, with 21 bases in between.

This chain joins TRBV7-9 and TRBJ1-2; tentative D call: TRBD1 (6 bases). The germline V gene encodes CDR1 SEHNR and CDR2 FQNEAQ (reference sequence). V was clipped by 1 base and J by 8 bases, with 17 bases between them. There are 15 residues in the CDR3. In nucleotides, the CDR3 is TGTGCCAGCAGCTTAGATTTTACTGGGACATGGGGCTACACCTTC. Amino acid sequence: CASSLDFTGTWGYTF. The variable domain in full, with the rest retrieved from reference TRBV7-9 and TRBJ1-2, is DTGVSQNPRHKITKRGQNVTFRCDPISEHNRLYWYRQTLGQGPEFLTYFQNEAQLEKSRLLSDRFSAERPKGSFSTLEIQRTEQGDSAMYLCASSLDFTGTWGYTFGSGTRLTVV.

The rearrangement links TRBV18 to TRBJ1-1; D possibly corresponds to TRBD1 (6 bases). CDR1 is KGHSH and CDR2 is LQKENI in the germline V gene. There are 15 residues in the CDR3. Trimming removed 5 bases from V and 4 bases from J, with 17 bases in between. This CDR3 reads CASSSTGGGGTEAFF. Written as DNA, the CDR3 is TGTGCCAGCTCATCAACGGGGGGCGGGGGCACTGAAGCTTTCTTT.

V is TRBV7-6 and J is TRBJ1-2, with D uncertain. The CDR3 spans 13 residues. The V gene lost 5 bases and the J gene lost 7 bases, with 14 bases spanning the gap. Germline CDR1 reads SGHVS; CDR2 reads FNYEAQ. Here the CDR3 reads CASSPMAHLGYTF. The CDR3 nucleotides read TGTGCCAGCAGCCCGATGGCCCATCTTGGCTACACCTTC.

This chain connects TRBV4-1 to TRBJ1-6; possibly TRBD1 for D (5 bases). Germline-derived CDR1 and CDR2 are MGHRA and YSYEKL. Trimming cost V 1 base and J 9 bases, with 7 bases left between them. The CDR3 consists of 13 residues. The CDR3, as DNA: TGCGCCAGCAGCCAAGTAAGGGGTTCACCCCTCCACTTT. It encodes CASSQVRGSPLHF.

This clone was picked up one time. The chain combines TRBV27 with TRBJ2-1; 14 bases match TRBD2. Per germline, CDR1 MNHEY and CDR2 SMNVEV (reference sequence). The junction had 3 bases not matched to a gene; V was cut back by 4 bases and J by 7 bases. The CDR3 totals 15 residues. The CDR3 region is CASSSGLAGANEQFF. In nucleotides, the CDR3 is TGTGCCAGCAGTTCGGGACTAGCGGGGGCAAATGAGCAGTTCTTC.

The CDR3 nucleotides are TGTGCCAGCAGTTTCGGACAGAACTATGGCTACACCTTC. Protein sequence: CASSFGQNYGYTF. The chain employs TRBV27 and TRBJ1-2; a possible D gene is TRBD1 (6 bases). The CDR3 is 13 residues long. V was trimmed by 3 bases and J by 2 bases, leaving 7 bases between them. Germline values: CDR1 MNHEY, CDR2 SMNVEV (reference sequence).

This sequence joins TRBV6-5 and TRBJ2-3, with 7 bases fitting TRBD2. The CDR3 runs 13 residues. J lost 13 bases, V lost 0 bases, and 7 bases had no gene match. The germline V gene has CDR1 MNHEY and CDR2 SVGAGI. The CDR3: CASSYSKRGGEYF. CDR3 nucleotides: TGTGCCAGCAGTTACTCGAAGCGGGGTGGGGAGTATTTT.

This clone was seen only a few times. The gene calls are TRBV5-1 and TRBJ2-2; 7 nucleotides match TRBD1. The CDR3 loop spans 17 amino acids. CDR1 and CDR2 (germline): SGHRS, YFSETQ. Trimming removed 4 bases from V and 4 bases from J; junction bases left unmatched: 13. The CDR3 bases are TGCGCCAGCAGCCGAGGACAGGCCGGCGAGGGCACCGGGGAGCTGTTTTTT. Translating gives CASSRGQAGEGTGELFF.

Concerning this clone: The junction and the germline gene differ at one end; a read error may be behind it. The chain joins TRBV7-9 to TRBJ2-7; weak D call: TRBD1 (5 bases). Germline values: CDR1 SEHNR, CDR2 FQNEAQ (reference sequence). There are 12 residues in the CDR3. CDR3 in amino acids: CSSSQTDYEQYF. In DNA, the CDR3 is TGTTCCAGCAGCCAGACAGACTACGAGCAGTACTTC.

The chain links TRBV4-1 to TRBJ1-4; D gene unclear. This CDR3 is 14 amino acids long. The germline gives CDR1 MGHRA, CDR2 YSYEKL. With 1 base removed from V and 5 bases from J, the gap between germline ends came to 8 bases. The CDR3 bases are TGCGCCAGCAGCCAAGGCAGTACCAATGAAAAACTGTTTTTT. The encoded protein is CASSQGSTNEKLFF.

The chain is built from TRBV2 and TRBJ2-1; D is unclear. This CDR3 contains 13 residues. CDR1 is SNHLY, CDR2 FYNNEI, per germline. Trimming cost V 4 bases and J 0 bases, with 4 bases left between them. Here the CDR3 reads CASSAVSYNEQFF. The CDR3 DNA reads TGTGCCAGCAGTGCAGTCTCCTACAATGAGCAGTTCTTC.

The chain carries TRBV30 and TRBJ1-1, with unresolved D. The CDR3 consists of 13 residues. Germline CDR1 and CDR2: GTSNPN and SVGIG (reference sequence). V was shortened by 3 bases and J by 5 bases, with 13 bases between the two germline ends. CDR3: CAWRPKGGTEAFF. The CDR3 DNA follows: TGTGCCTGGAGACCCAAAGGAGGAACTGAAGCTTTCTTT.

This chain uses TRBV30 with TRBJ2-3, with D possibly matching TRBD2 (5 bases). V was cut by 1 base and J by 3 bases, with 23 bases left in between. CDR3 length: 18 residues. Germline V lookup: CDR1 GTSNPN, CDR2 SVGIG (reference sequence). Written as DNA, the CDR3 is TGTGCCTGGAGTGCCCTTAGGACTCAACCTTCGGCGACAGATACGCAGTATTTT. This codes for CAWSALRTQPSATDTQYF.

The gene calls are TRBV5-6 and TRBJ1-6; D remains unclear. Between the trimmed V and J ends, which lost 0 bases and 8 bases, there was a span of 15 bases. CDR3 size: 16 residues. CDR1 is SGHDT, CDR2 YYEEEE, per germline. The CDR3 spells CASSLAGLPVDSPLHF. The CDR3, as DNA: TGTGCCAGCAGCTTGGCCGGGTTACCAGTTGATTCACCCCTCCACTTT.

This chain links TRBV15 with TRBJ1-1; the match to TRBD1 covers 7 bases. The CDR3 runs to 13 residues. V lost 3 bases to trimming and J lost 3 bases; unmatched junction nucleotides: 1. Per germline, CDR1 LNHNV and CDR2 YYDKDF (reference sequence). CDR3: CATSSDRDTEAFF. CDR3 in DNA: TGTGCCACCAGCAGCGACAGGGACACTGAAGCTTTCTTT.

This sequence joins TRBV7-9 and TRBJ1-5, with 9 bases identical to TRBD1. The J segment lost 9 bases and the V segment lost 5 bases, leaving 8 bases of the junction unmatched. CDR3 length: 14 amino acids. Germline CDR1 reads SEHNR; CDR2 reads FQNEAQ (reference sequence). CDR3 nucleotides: TGTGCCAGCAGCGGACAGGGGCCGCGTCTGCCCCAGCATTTT. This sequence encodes CASSGQGPRLPQHF.

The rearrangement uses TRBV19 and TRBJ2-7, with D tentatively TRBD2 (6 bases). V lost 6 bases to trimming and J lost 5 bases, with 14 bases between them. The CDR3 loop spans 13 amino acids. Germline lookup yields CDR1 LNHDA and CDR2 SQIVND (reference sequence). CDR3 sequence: CASRNVGGDEQYF. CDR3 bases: TGTGCCAGTAGAAACGTCGGAGGGGACGAGCAGTACTTC.

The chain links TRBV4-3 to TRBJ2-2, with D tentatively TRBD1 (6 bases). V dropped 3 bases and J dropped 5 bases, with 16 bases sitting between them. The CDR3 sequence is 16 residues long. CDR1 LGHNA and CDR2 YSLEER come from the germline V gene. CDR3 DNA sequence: TGCGCCAGCAGCCAGCTTACAGGGTCCGTAACCGGGGAGCTGTTTTTT. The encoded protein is CASSQLTGSVTGELFF.

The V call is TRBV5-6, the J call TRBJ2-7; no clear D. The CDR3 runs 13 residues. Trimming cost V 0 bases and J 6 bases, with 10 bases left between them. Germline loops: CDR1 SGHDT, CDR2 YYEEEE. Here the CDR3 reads CASSLDRAGEQYF. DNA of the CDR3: TGTGCCAGCAGCTTGGACAGAGCCGGCGAGCAGTACTTC. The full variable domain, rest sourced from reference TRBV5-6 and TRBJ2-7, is DAGVTQSPTHLIKTRGQQVTLRCSPKSGHDTVSWYQQALGQGPQFIFQYYEEEERQRGNFPDRFSGHQFPNYSSELNVNALLLGDSALYLCASSLDRAGEQYFGPGTRLTVT.

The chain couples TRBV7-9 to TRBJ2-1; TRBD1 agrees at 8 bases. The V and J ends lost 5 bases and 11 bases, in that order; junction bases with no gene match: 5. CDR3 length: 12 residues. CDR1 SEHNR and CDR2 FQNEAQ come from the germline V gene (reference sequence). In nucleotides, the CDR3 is TGTGCCAGCAGCGCGGACAGGGTTAAGCAGTTCTTC. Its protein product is CASSADRVKQFF. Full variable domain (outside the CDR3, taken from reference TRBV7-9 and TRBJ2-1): DTGVSQNPRHKITKRGQNVTFRCDPISEHNRLYWYRQTLGQGPEFLTYFQNEAQLEKSRLLSDRFSAERPKGSFSTLEIQRTEQGDSAMYLCASSADRVKQFFGPGTRLTVL.

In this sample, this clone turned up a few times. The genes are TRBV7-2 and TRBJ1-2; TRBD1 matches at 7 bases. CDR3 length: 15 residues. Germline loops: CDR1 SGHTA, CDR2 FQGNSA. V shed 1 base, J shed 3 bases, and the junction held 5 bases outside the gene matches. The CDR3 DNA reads TGTGCCAGCAGCTTAGGGTCGGGACAGCACTATGGCTACACCTTC. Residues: CASSLGSGQHYGYTF.

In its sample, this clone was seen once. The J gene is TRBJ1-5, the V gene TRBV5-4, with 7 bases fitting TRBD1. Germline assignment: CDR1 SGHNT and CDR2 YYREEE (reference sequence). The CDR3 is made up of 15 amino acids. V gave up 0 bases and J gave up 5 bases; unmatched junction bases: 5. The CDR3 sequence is CASSLDRGQDQPQHF. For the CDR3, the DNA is TGTGCCAGCAGCTTGGACAGGGGACAAGATCAGCCCCAGCATTTT.

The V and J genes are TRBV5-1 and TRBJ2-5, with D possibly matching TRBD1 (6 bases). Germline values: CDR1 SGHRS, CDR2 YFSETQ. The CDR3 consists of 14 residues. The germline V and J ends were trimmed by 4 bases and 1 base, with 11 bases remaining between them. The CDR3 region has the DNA TGCGCCAGCAGCGTTCCAGGGGTCCAAGAGACCCAGTACTTC. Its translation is CASSVPGVQETQYF.

Here the CDR3 reads CASSLNRHSQETQYF. DNA of the CDR3: TGTGCCAGCAGCTTAAATCGCCATAGCCAAGAGACCCAGTACTTC. The chain couples TRBV7-8 to TRBJ2-5; the D is unclear. Germline V gene data show CDR1 as SGHVS and CDR2 as FQNEAQ. This CDR3 spans 15 amino acids. Deletions cut 2 bases from V and 1 base from J, with 11 bases between.

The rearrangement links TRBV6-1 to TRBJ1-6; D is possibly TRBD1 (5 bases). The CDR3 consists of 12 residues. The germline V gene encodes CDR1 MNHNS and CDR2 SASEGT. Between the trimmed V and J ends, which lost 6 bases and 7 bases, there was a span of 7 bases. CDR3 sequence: CASRTANSPLHF. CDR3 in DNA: TGTGCCAGCAGGACAGCGAATTCACCCCTCCACTTT.

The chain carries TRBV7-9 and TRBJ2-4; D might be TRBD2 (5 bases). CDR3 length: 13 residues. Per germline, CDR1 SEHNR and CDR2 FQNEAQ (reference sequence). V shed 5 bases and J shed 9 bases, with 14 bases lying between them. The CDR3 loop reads CASSLEGRGIQYF. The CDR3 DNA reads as TGTGCCAGCAGCCTAGAAGGGAGAGGCATTCAGTACTTC.

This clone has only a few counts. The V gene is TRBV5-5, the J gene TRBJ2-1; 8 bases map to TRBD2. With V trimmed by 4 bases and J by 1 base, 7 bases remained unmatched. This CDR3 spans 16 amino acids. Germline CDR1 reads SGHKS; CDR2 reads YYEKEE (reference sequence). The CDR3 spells CASSTTGTRSYNEQFF. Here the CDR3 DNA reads TGTGCCAGCAGCACCACCGGGACTAGATCCTACAATGAGCAGTTCTTC.

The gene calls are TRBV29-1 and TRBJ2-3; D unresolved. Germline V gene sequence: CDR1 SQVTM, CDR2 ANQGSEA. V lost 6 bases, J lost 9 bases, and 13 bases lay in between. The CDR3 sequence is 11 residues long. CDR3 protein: CSVHSGPTQYF. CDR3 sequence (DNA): TGCAGCGTGCACTCAGGCCCCACGCAGTATTTT.

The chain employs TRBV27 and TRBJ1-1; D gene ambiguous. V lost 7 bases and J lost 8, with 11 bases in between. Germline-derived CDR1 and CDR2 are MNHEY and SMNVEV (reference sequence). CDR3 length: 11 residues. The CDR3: CASILRGEAFF. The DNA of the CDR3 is TGTGCCAGCATTTTGCGGGGAGAAGCTTTCTTT.